The sequence of this T cell receptor beta chain was determined in a study of T cell responses to AZD1222 COVID-19 vaccine (dated by TCRdb to the early 2020s). As for the study more broadly: AZD1222 recipients given second doses at about 4 weeks or at about 12 weeks were pooled, since spike-specific TCR depth and breadth were not found to differ between the two schedules. A total of 230 or so trial participants underwent TCR sequencing, of whom 200 to 220 received two doses of AZD1222 and approximately 25 received two doses of the MenACWY control vaccine. Trial participants were enrolled into age subgroups of 18-55, 56-69 and 70-plus years, which contained around 150, 29 and 61 TCR-sequenced participants, respectively.

As for this clone: Its antigen remains unidentified. No much larger clone exists at a distance of one base, and base qualities are not known.

The time point label, read with the paper, signifies: baseline before first vaccination. Samples from vaccinated people were obtained from the UK trials COV001 and COV002, which included a single-blind randomized controlled phase 2/3 trial of AZD1222 (ChAdOx1 nCoV-19) in healthy adults. Trial participant PBMC samples were collected at day 0 and day 28 after the second dose for TCRbeta chain sequencing. The CDR3 regions of human TCRbeta chains were analyzed by immunosequencing. On the study's bioinformatics: Repertoire TCRs were checked for matches against a reference library of SARS-CoV-2-specific TCRs that had been generated using the MIRA antigen-specificity platform. Breadth was defined as the fraction of unique TCRs that were SARS-CoV-2-associated, and depth was defined as the fraction of total T cells that were SARS-CoV-2-associated. Using the MIRA data, every spike-specific TCR was mapped to the spike region that the TCR reacted to and assigned to either a CD4 or a CD8 class. Log10-transformed breadth and depth values were compared by one-way ANOVA with Sidak's multiple comparisons tests. TCRdb re-hosts the immuneACCESS table, in-frame sequences only. Its copies lack some clones; in the studies checked, an unresolved V gene accounts for under half of them, and the cause for the rest is not known. V, J and clone size were drawn from that table, and D and trimming were deduced from the DNA. Recorded for this sample are 250,000 or so clones; over 90% of them occurred a single time. The ten largest account for 0.5% to 0.65% of the sample.

Between the V and J ends, shortened by 4 bases and 2 bases respectively, the junction contains 11 bases. From the germline V gene, CDR1 is SGDLS and CDR2 is YYNGEE. Taken from cysteine to phenylalanine, the CDR3 has 14 residues. Only the CDR3 part of the read is kept: 42 bases, read in frame from the first base. Study-wide findings and limitations: Conclusions about previously exposed vaccinees are limited, since just 5 to 7 AZD1222 recipients were seropositive for SARS-CoV-2 at baseline. Participants were mostly white British, with more females than males. The authors suggested clonal diversity may have been underestimated. Spike-specific TCR breadth and depth rose significantly after two AZD1222 doses compared with day 0 and with MenACWY recipients. Epitopes outside the regions mutated in the B.1.351 and B.1.1.7 variants were reportedly recognized by nearly half of the unique spike-specific TCRs. In the small 56-69-year group, the increase in depth fell short of significance, most likely because of low power. The whole spike protein was spanned by vaccine-associated CD4 TCRs, and dominant responses were seen in regions 160-218 and 743-854. Because no day 14 peak-response samples were available, repertoires were characterized only after the peak T cell response.

The chain was built from TRBV9 and TRBJ2-3, with TRBD2 as a weak D call on 5 bases. The receptor was isolated from an adult in good health. The sequences come from peripheral blood, collected on day 0 of AZD1222 vaccination. DNA sequence: TGTGCCAGCAGCTCCCGGACTCCCACAGATACGCAGTATTTT. It codes for CASSSRTPTDTQYF. The entire variable domain, with the stretches around the CDR3 drawn from the reference TRBV9 and TRBJ2-3 proteins, is DSGVTQTPKHLITATGQRVTLRCSPRSGDLSVYWYQQSLDQGLQFLIQYYNGEERAKGNILERFSAQQFPDLHSELNLSSLELGDSALYFCASSSRTPTDTQYFGPGTRLTVL.